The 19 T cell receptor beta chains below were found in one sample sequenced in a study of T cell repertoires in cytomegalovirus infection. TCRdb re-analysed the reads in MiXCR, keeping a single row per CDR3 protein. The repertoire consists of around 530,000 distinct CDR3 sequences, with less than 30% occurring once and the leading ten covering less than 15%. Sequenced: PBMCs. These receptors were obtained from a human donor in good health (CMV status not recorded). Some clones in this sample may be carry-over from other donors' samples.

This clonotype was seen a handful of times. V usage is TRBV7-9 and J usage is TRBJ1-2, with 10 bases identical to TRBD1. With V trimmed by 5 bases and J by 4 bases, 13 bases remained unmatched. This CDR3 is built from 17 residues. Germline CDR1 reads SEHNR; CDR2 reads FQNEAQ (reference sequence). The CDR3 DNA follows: TGTGCCAGCAGCACTCCCGGGACAGGGGCCAATCTCTATGGCTACACCTTC. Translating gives CASSTPGTGANLYGYTF.

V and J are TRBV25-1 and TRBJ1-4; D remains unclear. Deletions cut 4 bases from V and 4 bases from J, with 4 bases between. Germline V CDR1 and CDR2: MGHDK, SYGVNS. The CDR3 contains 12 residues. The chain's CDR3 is CASSGSNEKLFF. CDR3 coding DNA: TGTGCCAGCAGTGGGAGTAATGAAAAACTGTTTTTT.

For the CDR3, the DNA is TGTGCCAGCAGTTTGCAGGGGAGGTCCTACGAGCAGTACTTC. As protein: CASSLQGRSYEQYF. The V and J genes are TRBV12-3 or TRBV12-4 and TRBJ2-7; D may correspond to TRBD1 or TRBD2 (6 bases each). The CDR3 loop spans 14 amino acids. The V and J ends lost 3 bases and 1 base respectively, with 10 bases between them.

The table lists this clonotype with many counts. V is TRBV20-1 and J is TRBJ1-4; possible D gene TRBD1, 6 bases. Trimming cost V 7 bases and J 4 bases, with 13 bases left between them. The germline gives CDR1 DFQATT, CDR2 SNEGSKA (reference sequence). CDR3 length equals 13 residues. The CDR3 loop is CSVNGQNNEKLFF. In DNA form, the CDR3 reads TGCAGTGTTAATGGACAGAATAATGAAAAACTGTTTTTT.

As DNA, the CDR3 is TGTGCCAGCAGCCAAGAGGGGGCGGCTAGCCAGCCCCAGCATTTT. Translated: CASSQEGAASQPQHF. The chain has TRBV6-5 and TRBJ1-5; 7 bases line up with TRBD1. The CDR3 is 15 amino acids. Germline CDR1 is MNHEY and CDR2 is SVGAGI. Germline trimming cut 6 bases from V and 7 bases from J; bases unmatched to any gene: 12.

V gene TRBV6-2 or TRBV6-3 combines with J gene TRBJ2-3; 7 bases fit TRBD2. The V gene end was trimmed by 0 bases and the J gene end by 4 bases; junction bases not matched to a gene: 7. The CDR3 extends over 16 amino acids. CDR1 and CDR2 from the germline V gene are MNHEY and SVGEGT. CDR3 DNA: TGTGCCAGCAGTTACTCGATCGGGGGGTTCTCAGATACGCAGTATTTT. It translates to CASSYSIGGFSDTQYF.

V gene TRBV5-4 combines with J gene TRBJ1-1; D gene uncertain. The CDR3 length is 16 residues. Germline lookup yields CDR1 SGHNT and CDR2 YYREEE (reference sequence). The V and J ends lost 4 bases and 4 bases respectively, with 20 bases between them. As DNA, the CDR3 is TGTGCCAGCAGCCCGGGGTCCTTCGTGGAGGGCACTGAAGCTTTCTTT. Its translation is CASSPGSFVEGTEAFF.

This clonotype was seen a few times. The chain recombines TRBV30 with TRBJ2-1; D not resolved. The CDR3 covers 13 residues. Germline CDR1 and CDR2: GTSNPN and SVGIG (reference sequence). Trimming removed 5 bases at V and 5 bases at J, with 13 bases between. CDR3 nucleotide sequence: TGTGCCTGGCGGTGGGCTAAGGACAATGAGCAGTTCTTC. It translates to CAWRWAKDNEQFF. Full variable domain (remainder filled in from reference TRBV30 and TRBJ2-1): SQTIHQWPATLVQPVGSPLSLECTVEGTSNPNLYWYRQAAGRGLQLLFYSVGIGQISSEVPQNLSASRPQDRQFILSSKKLLLSDSGFYLCAWRWAKDNEQFFGPGTRLTVL.

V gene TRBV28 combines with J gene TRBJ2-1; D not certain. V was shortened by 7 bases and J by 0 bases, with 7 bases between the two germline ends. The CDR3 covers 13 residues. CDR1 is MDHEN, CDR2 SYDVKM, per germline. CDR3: CASTKRSYNEQFF. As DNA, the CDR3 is TGTGCCAGCACGAAACGCTCCTACAATGAGCAGTTCTTC.

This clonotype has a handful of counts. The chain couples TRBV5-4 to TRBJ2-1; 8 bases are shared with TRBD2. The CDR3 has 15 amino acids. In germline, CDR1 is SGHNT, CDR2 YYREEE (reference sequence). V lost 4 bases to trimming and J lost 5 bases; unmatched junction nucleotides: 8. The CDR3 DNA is TGTGCCAGCAGCACCCGGGGGGGACCGGACAATGAGCAGTTCTTC. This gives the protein CASSTRGGPDNEQFF.

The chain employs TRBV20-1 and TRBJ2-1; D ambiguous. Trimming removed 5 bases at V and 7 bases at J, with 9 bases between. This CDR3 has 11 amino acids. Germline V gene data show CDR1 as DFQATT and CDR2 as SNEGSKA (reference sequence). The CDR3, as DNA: TGCAGTGCTGAAAGTAGAAATGAGCAGTTCTTC. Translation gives CSAESRNEQFF.

This chain's CDR3 is CASSERLAGDLLNEQFF. As DNA, the CDR3 is TGTGCCAGCAGCGAAAGATTAGCGGGGGACCTTCTGAATGAGCAGTTCTTC. The V and J genes are TRBV7-6 and TRBJ2-1; the match to TRBD2 covers 9 bases. Germline V gene data show CDR1 as SGHVS and CDR2 as FNYEAQ. The CDR3 has 17 amino acids. V shed 5 bases and J 7 bases; nucleotides not matched to a gene: 15. Full variable domain (missing parts from reference TRBV7-6 and TRBJ2-1): GAGVSQSPRYKVTKRGQDVALRCDPISGHVSLYWYRQALGQGPEFLTYFNYEAQQDKSGLPNDRFSAERPEGSISTLTIQRTEQRDSAMYRCASSERLAGDLLNEQFFGPGTRLTVL.

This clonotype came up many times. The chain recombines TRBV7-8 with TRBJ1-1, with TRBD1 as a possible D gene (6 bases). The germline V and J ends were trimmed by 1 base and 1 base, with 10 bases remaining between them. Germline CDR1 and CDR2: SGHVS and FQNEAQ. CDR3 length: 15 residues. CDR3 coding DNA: TGTGCCAGCAGCTTAGGGCGGACAGAGAACACTGAAGCTTTCTTT. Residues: CASSLGRTENTEAFF. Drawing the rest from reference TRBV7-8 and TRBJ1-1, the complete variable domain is GAGVSQSPRYKVAKRGQDVALRCDPISGHVSLFWYQQALGQGPEFLTYFQNEAQLDKSGLPSDRFFAERPEGSVSTLKIQRTQQEDSAVYLCASSLGRTENTEAFFGQGTRLTVV.

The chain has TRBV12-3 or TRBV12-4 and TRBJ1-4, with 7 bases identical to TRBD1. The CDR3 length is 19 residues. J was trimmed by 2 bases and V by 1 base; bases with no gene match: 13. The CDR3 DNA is TGTGCCAGCAGTTTAGGCTTATGGACAGGCGCCTCCACTAATGAAAAACTGTTTTTT. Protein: CASSLGLWTGASTNEKLFF.

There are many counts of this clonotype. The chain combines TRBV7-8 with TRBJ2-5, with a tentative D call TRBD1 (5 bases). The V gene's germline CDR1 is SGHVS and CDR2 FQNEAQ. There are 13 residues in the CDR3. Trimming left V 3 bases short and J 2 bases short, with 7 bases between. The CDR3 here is CASSLTDQETQYF. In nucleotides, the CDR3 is TGTGCCAGCAGCTTGACAGATCAAGAGACCCAGTACTTC.

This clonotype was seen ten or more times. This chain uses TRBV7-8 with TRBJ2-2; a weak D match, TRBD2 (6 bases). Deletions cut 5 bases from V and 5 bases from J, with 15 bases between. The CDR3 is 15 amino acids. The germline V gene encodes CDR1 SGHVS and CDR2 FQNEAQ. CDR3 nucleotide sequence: TGTGCCAGCAGCCCATCTTTTCGGGGGACCGGGGAGCTGTTTTTT. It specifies CASSPSFRGTGELFF.

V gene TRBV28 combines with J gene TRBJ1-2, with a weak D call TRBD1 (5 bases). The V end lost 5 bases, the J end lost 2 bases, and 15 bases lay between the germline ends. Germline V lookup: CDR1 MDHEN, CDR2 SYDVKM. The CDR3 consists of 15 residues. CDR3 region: CASSRRAEGNYGYTF. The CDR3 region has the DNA TGTGCCAGCAGTCGGCGGGCCGAGGGGAACTATGGCTACACCTTC.

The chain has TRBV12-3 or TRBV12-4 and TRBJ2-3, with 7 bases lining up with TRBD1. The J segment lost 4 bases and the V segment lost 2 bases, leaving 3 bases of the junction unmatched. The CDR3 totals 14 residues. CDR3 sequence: CASSLTGDPDTQYF. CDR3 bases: TGTGCCAGCAGTTTAACAGGGGATCCAGATACGCAGTATTTT.

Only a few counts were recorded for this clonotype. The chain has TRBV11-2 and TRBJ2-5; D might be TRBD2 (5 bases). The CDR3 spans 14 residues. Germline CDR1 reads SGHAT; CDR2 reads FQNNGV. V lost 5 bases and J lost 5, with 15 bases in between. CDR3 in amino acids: CASSMRTDGETQYF. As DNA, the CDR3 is TGTGCCAGCAGCATGCGGACTGATGGGGAGACCCAGTACTTC.